This record concerns one TCR beta chain sequence. This record comes from a study of T cell changes during pregnancy in multiple sclerosis. Data came from immunoSEQ multiplex PCR; TCRdb stores just in-frame clones and leaves some out. The sample comprises 50,000 to 65,000 clones, under 95% of which are singletons, and approximately 3.4% rests with the top ten. The ends were cut back, 0 bases at V and 3 bases at J, with 14 bases in the middle. The CDR3 extends over 17 amino acids. The germline V gene encodes CDR1 MGHRA and CDR2 YSYEKL. This chain uses TRBV4-1 with TRBJ1-4; D not certain. The sequence was obtained from a female donor with multiple sclerosis, enrolled in a pregnancy study. Material: CD8+ T cells from peripheral blood mononuclear cells, obtained in the second trimester of pregnancy. DNA of the CDR3: TGCGCCAGCAGCCAAGAGCGGGGAACTGTGGCTAATGAAAAACTGTTTTTT. It codes for CASSQERGTVANEKLFF.